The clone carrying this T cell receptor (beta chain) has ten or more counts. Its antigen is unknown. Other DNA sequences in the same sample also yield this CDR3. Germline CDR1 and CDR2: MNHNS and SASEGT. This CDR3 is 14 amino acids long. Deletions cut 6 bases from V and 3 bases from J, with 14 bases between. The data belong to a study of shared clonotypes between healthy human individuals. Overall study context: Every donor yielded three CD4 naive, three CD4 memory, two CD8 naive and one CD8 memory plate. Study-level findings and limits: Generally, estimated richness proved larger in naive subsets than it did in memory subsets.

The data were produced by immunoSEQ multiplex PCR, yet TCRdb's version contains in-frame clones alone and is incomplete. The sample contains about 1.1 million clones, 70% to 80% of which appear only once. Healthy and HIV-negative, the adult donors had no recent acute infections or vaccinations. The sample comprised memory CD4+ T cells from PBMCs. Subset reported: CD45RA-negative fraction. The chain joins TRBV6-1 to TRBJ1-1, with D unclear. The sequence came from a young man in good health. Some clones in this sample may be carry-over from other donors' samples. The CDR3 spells CASRVNWRDTEAFF. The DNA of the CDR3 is TGTGCCAGCAGGGTCAACTGGAGGGACACTGAAGCTTTCTTT.